This T cell receptor (beta chain) was identified during a study of blood T cell repertoires in COVID-19. Study summary: Samples came from the United States, Italy and Spain, spanning acute and convalescent COVID-19. PBMCs, B-cell-depleted T cells, or T cells provided the cDNA or gDNA that made up the material.

In the source study's methods: Reference gene primer amplification in the assay estimated nucleated cell counts. TCRdb's table, derived via immunoSEQ multiplex PCR, lists solely in-frame clones and lacks some. The DNA was the basis for D and trimming; V, J and clone size are from that table. The sample has fewer than 200,000 clones, about 80% seen once. This clone was recorded once. Trimming took off 4 bases at V and 8 bases at J, with 14 bases between the two ends. The CDR3 is made up of 13 amino acids. Looked up from germline, CDR1 is SNHLY and CDR2 is FYNNEI. This clonotype originated in a woman older than 75 with acute or convalescent COVID-19. The sample taken for sequencing was peripheral blood. The chain is built from TRBV2 and TRBJ1-1; TRBD1 is a possible D gene (6 bases). Written as DNA, the CDR3 is TGTGCCAGCAGTGGTGGGGCCGACAGGGAAGCTTTCTTT. The encoded protein is CASSGGADREAFF.